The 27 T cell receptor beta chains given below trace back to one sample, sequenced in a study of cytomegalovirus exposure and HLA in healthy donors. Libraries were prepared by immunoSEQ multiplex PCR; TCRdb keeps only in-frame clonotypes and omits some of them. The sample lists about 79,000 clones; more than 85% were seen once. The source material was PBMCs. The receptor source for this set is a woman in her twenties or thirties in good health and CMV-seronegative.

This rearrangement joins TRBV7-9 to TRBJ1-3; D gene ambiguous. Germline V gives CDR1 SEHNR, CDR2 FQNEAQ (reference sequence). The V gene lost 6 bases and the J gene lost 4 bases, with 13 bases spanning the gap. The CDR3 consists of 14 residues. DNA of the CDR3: TGTGCCAGCAGTGCCAGATCGGGAGGAAACACCATATATTTT. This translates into CASSARSGGNTIYF. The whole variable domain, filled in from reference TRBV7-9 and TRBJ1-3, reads DTGVSQNPRHKITKRGQNVTFRCDPISEHNRLYWYRQTLGQGPEFLTYFQNEAQLEKSRLLSDRFSAERPKGSFSTLEIQRTEQGDSAMYLCASSARSGGNTIYFGEGSWLTVV.

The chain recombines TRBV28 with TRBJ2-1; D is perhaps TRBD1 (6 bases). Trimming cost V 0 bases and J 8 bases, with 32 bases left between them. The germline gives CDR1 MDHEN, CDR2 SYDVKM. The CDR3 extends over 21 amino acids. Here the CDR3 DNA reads TGTGCCAGCAGTTTATGGCAAGTACGGGGTCGGGGAACAGGGATTCGGTATGAGCAGTTCTTC. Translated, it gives CASSLWQVRGRGTGIRYEQFF.

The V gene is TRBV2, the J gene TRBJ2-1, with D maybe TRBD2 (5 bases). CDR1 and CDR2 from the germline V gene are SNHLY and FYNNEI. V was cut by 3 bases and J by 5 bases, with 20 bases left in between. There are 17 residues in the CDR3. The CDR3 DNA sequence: TGTGCCAGCAGTGAGGTTTCTAGCCTAGACTCGAACAATGAGCAGTTCTTC. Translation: CASSEVSSLDSNNEQFF.

CDR3 region: CASSRLDSEQFF. CDR3 DNA sequence: TGTGCCAGCAGCCGCCTGGACTCGGAGCAGTTCTTC. The chain has TRBV6-5 and TRBJ2-1, with D perhaps TRBD2 (5 bases). Deletions cut 6 bases from V and 10 bases from J, with 13 bases between. This CDR3 region has 12 residues. Germline lookup yields CDR1 MNHEY and CDR2 SVGAGI.

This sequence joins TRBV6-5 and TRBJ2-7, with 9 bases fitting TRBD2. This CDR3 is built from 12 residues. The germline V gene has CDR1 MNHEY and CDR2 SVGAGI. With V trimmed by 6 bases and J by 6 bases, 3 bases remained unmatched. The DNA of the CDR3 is TGTGCCAGCAGCCAAGCGGGGGGCGAGCAGTACTTC. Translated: CASSQAGGEQYF.

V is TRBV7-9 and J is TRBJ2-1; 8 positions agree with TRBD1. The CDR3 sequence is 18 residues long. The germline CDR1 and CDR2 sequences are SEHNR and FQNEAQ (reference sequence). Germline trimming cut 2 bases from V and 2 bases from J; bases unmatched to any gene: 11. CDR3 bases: TGTGCCAGCAGCTTATCCCGAAGTGACAGGGGCGCCTACAATGAGCAGTTCTTC. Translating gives CASSLSRSDRGAYNEQFF.

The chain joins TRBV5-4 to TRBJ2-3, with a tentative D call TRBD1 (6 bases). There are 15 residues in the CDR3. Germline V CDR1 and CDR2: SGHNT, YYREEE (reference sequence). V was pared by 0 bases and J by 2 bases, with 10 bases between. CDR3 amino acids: CASSLGGHLTDTQYF. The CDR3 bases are TGTGCCAGCAGCTTGGGGGGACACCTCACAGATACGCAGTATTTT.

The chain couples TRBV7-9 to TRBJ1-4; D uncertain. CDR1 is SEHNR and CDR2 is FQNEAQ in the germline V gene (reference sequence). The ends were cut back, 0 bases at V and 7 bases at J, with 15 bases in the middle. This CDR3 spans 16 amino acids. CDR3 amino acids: CASSLAKGAGGEKLFF. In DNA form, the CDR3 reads TGTGCCAGCAGCTTAGCCAAGGGCGCGGGAGGTGAAAAACTGTTTTTT.

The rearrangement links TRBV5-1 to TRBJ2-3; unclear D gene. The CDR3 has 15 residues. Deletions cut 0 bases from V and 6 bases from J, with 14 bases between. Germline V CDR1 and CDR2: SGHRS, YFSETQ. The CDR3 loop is CASSLETLPRDTQYF. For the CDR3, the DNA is TGCGCCAGCAGCTTGGAGACTTTGCCTCGCGATACGCAGTATTTT.

Here the CDR3 DNA reads TGTGCCAGCAGACAGGGCCCCGCTAATGAAAAACTGTTTTTT. Translated: CASRQGPANEKLFF. This chain joins TRBV6-5 and TRBJ1-4, with a tentative D call TRBD1 (6 bases). CDR1 and CDR2 from the germline V gene are MNHEY and SVGAGI. The germline V and J ends were trimmed by 6 bases and 3 bases, with 11 bases remaining between them. This CDR3 has 14 residues.

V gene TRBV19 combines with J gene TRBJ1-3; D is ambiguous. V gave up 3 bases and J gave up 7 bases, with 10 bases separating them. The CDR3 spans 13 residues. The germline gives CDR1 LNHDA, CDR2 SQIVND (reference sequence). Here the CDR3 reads CASSIEAANTIYF. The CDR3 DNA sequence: TGTGCCAGTAGTATTGAGGCAGCCAACACCATATATTTT. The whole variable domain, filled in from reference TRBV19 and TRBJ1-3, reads DGGITQSPKYLFRKEGQNVTLSCEQNLNHDAMYWYRQDPGQGLRLIYYSQIVNDFQKGDIAEGYSVSREKKESFPLTVTSAQKNPTAFYLCASSIEAANTIYFGEGSWLTVV.

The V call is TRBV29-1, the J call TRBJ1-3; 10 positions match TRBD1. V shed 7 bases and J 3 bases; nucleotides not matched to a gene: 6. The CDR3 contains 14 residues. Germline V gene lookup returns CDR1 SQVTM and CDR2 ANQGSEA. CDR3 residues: CSARTGGLGNTIYF. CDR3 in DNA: TGCAGCGCTCGGACAGGGGGTCTTGGAAACACCATATATTTT.

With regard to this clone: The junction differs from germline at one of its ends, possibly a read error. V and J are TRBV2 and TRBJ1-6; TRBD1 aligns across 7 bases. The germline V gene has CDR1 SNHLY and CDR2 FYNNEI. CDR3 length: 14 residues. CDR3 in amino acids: CASSEDRVDSPLHF. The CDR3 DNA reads TGTGCCAGCAGCGAAGACAGGGTGGATTCACCCCTCCACTTT.

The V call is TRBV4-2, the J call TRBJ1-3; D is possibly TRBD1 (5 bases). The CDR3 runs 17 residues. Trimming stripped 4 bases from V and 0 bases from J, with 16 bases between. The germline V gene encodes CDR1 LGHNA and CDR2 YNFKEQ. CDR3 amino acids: CASSPVGGVGSGNTIYF. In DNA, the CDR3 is TGTGCCAGCAGCCCCGTGGGGGGGGTCGGCTCTGGAAACACCATATATTTT.

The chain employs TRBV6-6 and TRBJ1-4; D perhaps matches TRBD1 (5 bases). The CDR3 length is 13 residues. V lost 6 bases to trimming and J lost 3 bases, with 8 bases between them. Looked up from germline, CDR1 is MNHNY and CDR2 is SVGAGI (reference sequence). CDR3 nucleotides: TGTGCCAGCAGGGAAGGGGCTAATGAAAAACTGTTTTTT. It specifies CASREGANEKLFF.

The CDR3 sequence is CASAPGGAYYGYTF. CDR3 bases: TGTGCCAGCGCCCCGGGGGGTGCGTACTATGGCTACACCTTC. The rearrangement links TRBV28 to TRBJ1-2; weak D call: TRBD1 (5 bases). Germline V gene data show CDR1 as MDHEN and CDR2 as SYDVKM. This CDR3 region has 14 residues. V was shortened by 8 bases and J by 3 bases, with 16 bases between the two germline ends.

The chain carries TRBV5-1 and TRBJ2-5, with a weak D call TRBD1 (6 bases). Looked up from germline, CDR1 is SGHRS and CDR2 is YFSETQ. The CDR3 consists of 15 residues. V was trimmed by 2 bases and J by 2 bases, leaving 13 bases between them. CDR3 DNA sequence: TGCGCCAGCAGCTTATGGCAGGGGATTCAAGAGACCCAGTACTTC. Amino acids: CASSLWQGIQETQYF.

The CDR3 protein is CASSSMAGPSSNQPQHF. CDR3 DNA: TGTGCCAGCAGTTCAATGGCGGGCCCTAGTAGCAATCAGCCCCAGCATTTT. The rearrangement uses TRBV28 and TRBJ1-5; no clear D gene. V lost 4 bases, J lost 0 bases, and 16 bases lay in between. CDR3 size: 17 residues. Germline V gene sequence: CDR1 MDHEN, CDR2 SYDVKM.

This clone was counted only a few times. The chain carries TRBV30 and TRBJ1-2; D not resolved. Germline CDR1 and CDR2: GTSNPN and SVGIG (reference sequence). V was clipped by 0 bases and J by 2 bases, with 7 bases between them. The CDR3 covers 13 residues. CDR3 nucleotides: TGTGCCTGGAGTGTATCTGTAAACTATGGCTACACCTTC. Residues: CAWSVSVNYGYTF.

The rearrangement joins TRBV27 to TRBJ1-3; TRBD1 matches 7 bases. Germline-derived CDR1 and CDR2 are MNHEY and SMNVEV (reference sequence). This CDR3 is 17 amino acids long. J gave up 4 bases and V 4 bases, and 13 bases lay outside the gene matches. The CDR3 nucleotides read TGTGCCAGCAGTTACCAATACCGACAGGGTTACGGAAACACCATATATTTT. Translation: CASSYQYRQGYGNTIYF.

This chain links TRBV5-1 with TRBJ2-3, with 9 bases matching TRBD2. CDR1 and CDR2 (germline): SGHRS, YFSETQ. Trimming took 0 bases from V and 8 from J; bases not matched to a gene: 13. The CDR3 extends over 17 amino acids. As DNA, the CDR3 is TGCGCCAGCAGCTTGGAACCAGCGGGAGGTAGGGTGGGTACGCAGTATTTT. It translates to CASSLEPAGGRVGTQYF.

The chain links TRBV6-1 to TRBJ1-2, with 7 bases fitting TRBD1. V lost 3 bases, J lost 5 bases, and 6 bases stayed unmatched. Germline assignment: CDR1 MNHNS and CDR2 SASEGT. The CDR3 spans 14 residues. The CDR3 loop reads CASSDGGQLYGYTF. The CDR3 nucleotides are TGTGCCAGCAGTGATGGGGGACAGCTTTATGGCTACACCTTC.

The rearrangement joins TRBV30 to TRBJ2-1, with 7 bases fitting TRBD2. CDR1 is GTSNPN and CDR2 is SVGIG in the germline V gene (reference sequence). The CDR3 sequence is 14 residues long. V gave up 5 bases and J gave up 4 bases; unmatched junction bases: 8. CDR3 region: CAWCTAGPYNEQFF. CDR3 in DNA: TGTGCCTGGTGCACAGCGGGGCCATACAATGAGCAGTTCTTC.

The CDR3 DNA follows: TGTGCCAGCAGCCGGGGGGGACAGGTAAGCTCCACTGAAGCTTTCTTT. Protein sequence: CASSRGGQVSSTEAFF. The rearrangement links TRBV4-2 to TRBJ1-1, with 8 nucleotides matching TRBD1. Per the germline V gene, CDR1 is LGHNA and CDR2 is YNFKEQ. J gave up 4 bases and V 4 bases, and 11 bases lay outside the gene matches. The CDR3 has 16 residues.

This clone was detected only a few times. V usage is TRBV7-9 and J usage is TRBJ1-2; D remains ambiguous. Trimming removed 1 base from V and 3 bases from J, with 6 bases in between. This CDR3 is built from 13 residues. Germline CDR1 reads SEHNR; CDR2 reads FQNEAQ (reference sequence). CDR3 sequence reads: CASSLGEYYGYTF. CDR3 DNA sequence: TGTGCCAGCAGCTTAGGAGAGTACTATGGCTACACCTTC.

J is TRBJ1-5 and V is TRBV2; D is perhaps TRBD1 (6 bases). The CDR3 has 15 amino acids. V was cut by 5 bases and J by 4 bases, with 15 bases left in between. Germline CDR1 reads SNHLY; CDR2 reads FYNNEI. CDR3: CASSLDRLANQPQHF. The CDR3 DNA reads TGTGCCAGCAGTCTTGACAGGCTAGCAAATCAGCCCCAGCATTTT.

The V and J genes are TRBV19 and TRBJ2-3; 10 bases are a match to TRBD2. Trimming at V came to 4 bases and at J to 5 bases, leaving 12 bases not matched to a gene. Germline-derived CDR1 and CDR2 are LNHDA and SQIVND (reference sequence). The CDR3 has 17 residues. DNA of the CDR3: TGTGCCAGTAGTACCAGCCGGACTAGCGGCCGTGGAGATACGCAGTATTTT. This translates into CASSTSRTSGRGDTQYF.